This T cell receptor (beta chain) was retrieved from a study of blood T cell repertoires in COVID-19. The germline V gene encodes CDR1 SGHTA and CDR2 FQGNSA. J lost 5 bases, V lost 2 bases, and 10 bases had no gene match. The length of the CDR3 is 16 residues. This table comes from immunoSEQ multiplex PCR, and its TCRdb copy is limited to in-frame clones, with some not included. The table includes roughly 150,000 clones, about 87% detected once. Sequenced material: peripheral blood. The clonotype originates from an elderly woman with acute or convalescent COVID-19. The genes are TRBV7-2 and TRBJ2-5, with TRBD2 matching 8 bases. The CDR3 protein is CASSLTSAGGYETQYF. The CDR3 nucleotides are TGTGCCAGCAGCTTAACATCCGCGGGGGGCTATGAGACCCAGTACTTC. Full variable domain (rest looked up from reference TRBV7-2 and TRBJ2-5): GAGVSQSPSNKVTEKGKDVELRCDPISGHTALYWYRQSLGQGLEFLIYFQGNSAPDKSGLPSDRFSAERTGGSVSTLTIQRTQQEDSAVYLCASSLTSAGGYETQYFGPGTRLLVL.